This T cell receptor beta chain came from a study of cytomegalovirus exposure and HLA in healthy donors. Looking at the study overall: The 90 to 150 validation repertoires and the roughly 700 first-cohort repertoires shared a platform, a later analysis reported. Study conclusions and caveats: TCR clusters originating in the first cohort tended to co-occur in the 110 or so validation repertoires, according to a later analysis.

On this clone: Its antigen is currently unknown.

There are 17 residues in the CDR3. The germline V gene has CDR1 SNHLY and CDR2 FYNNEI. With V trimmed by 6 bases and J by 4 bases, 17 bases remained unmatched. Repertoires were generated with immunoSEQ multiplex PCR, while TCRdb's copy carries only in-frame clones and drops some. This sample has 150,000 to 200,000 clones; roughly nine tenths occur once, and the top ten carry less than 3.5%. The clonotype comes from a young man in good health and CMV-seropositive. Sequences were obtained from PBMCs. V usage is TRBV2 and J usage is TRBJ1-1, with 7 bases that match TRBD1. This CDR3 reads CASSRSLRQGFVTEAFF. The CDR3 DNA is TGTGCCAGCAGCCGGAGCCTTAGACAGGGATTTGTCACTGAAGCTTTCTTT.